The rows below give T cell receptor beta chains drawn from one sample of a study of response to subunit inactivated influenza vaccine. TCRdb independently ran MiXCR on the RT-PCR reads; one entry per CDR3 protein. In the table there are hundreds of thousands of distinct CDR3 sequences, about 20% of which are singletons. Sample: PBMCs from blood, taken about 20 months after vaccination. These receptors originate from a man between 50 and 69 years old who received an inactivated influenza vaccine. CDR3s include the opening cysteine and the closing phenylalanine or tryptophan. Each record gives: D gene, V gene, clone size, J gene, CDR3 DNA, CDR3 protein. A D gene is named only where the DNA matches it firmly. A clone size is listed for some rows: how often the clone was seen (once, few, many), or a class if it is expanded.

>NA|TRBV19|once|TRBJ2-3
TGTGCCAGTAGTATGAGAGGGTTGAGGACAGATACGCAGTATTTT
CASSMRGLRTDTQYF
>NA|TRBV20-1|NA|TRBJ1-4
TGCAGTGCGGGACGGATTAATGAAAAACTGTTTTTT
CSAGRINEKLFF
>NA|TRBV29-1|NA|TRBJ1-4
TGCAGCGTTTGGACAGCGGCTGAAAAACTGTTTTTT
CSVWTAAEKLFF
>NA|TRBV12-3/TRBV12-4|NA|TRBJ2-3
TGTGCCAGCAGCCCAGGGTTATTAGGCACAGATACGCAGTATTTT
CASSPGLLGTDTQYF
>NA|TRBV12-3/TRBV12-4|NA|TRBJ1-2
TGTGCCAGCAGTCCTGCGGGGAGCTATGGCTACACCTTC
CASSPAGSYGYTF
>TRBD2|TRBV25-1|few|TRBJ2-2
TGTGCCAGCAGGACTAGCGGGGAGGCCGGGGAGCTGTTTTTT
CASRTSGEAGELFF
>NA|TRBV6-2/TRBV6-3|NA|TRBJ2-1
TGTGCCAGCAGCCCCGGGTCCTCTTCATACAATGAGCAGTTCTTC
CASSPGSSSYNEQFF
>NA|TRBV7-8|NA|TRBJ2-3
TGTGCCAGCAGCCGGGCCCCAGGGGCCACAGATACGCAGTATTTT
CASSRAPGATDTQYF
>TRBD1|TRBV12-3/TRBV12-4|NA|TRBJ2-3
TGTGCCAGCAGAGACAGGGGGACTAGCACAGATACGCAGTATTTT
CASRDRGTSTDTQYF
>NA|TRBV2|many|TRBJ1-1
TGTGCCAGCAGGGGGACCAGTTTGAACACTGAAGCTTTCTTT
CASRGTSLNTEAFF
>TRBD1|TRBV2|few|TRBJ2-1
TGTGCCAGCAATGACCCCTCGGGACAGGGAGCCTACAATGAGCAGTTCTTC
CASNDPSGQGAYNEQFF
>NA|TRBV5-1|NA|TRBJ1-3
TGCGCCAGCAGCTTGGTTGGGGGCAGAAACACCATATATTTT
CASSLVGGRNTIYF
>NA|TRBV10-3|NA|TRBJ1-3
TGTGCCATCAGGACATACCTCTCTGGAAACACCATATATTTT
CAIRTYLSGNTIYF
>NA|TRBV7-2|NA|TRBJ1-5
TGTGCCAGCAGCTTAGACCTGGTACCACTAAATCAGCCCCAGCATTTT
CASSLDLVPLNQPQHF
>TRBD1|TRBV28|many|TRBJ1-2
TGTGCCAGCAGCCCTGACAGGGGGCTGTATGGCTACACCTTC
CASSPDRGLYGYTF
>NA|TRBV2|few|TRBJ1-1
TGTGCCAGCAGCCCCGGGACACGGAACACTGAAGCTTTCTTT
CASSPGTRNTEAFF
>NA|TRBV20-1|few|TRBJ2-1
TGCAGTGCTAGAGATTTAATGACGACACGCAATGAGCAGTTCTTC
CSARDLMTTRNEQFF
>NA|TRBV12-3/TRBV12-4|NA|TRBJ1-1
TGTGCCAGCAGCACCCGGGAGAACACTGAAGCTTTCTTT
CASSTRENTEAFF
>NA|TRBV4-3|NA|TRBJ1-4
TGCGCCAGCAGCCAAGATCTGTTAGAAAAACTGTTTTTT
CASSQDLLEKLFF
>TRBD2|TRBV29-1|NA|TRBJ2-1
TGCAGCGCCCTTCTTGGGACTAGTAAGGGCAATGAGCAGTTCTTC
CSALLGTSKGNEQFF
>TRBD1|TRBV5-1|NA|TRBJ2-2
TGTGCCAGCAGCTGGACAGGGGGGAACACCGGGGAGCTGTTTTTT
CASSWTGGNTGELFF
>NA|TRBV28|NA|TRBJ2-3
TGTGCCAGCAGTTTATCCCCAGGACCCCCAGATACGCAGTATTTT
CASSLSPGPPDTQYF
>NA|TRBV6-1|NA|TRBJ1-2
TGTGCCAGCAGCCTCTCCCCACAGGGCAACTATGGCTACACCTTC
CASSLSPQGNYGYTF
>TRBD1|TRBV4-2|NA|TRBJ1-2
TGTGCCAGCAGCCAAGGGACAGGGGAGGGTACGCGTGGCTACACCTTC
CASSQGTGEGTRGYTF
>NA|TRBV5-1|many|TRBJ2-3
TGCGCCAGCAGCTCCAGGGCTAGCACAGATACGCAGTATTTT
CASSSRASTDTQYF
>TRBD1|TRBV29-1|NA|TRBJ1-4
TGCAGCGTAGCCGGGACAGGGGAGTCGGCTAATGAAAAACTGTTTTTT
CSVAGTGESANEKLFF